This TCR beta chain was found in a study of blood T cell repertoires in COVID-19. Study-level background: Italy, Spain and the United States were the sources of the convalescent and acute COVID-19 samples. Nucleic acid was either cDNA or gDNA, and it came from T cells, B-cell-depleted T cells, or PBMCs.

The germline V gene has CDR1 SGDLS and CDR2 YYNGEE. There are 15 residues in the CDR3. V was clipped by 0 bases and J by 3 bases, with 11 bases between them. Libraries were prepared by immunoSEQ multiplex PCR; TCRdb keeps only in-frame clonotypes and omits some of them. In the table there are 350,000 to 450,000 clones, around 90% of which are singletons. The rearrangement uses TRBV9 and TRBJ2-3, with D maybe TRBD2 (6 bases). The TCR was taken from a man in his forties or fifties with acute or convalescent COVID-19. The sequencing sample was made of peripheral blood. The CDR3 loop is CASSVGSGLTDTQYF. In DNA form, the CDR3 reads TGTGCCAGCAGCGTAGGGAGCGGGTTAACAGATACGCAGTATTTT.